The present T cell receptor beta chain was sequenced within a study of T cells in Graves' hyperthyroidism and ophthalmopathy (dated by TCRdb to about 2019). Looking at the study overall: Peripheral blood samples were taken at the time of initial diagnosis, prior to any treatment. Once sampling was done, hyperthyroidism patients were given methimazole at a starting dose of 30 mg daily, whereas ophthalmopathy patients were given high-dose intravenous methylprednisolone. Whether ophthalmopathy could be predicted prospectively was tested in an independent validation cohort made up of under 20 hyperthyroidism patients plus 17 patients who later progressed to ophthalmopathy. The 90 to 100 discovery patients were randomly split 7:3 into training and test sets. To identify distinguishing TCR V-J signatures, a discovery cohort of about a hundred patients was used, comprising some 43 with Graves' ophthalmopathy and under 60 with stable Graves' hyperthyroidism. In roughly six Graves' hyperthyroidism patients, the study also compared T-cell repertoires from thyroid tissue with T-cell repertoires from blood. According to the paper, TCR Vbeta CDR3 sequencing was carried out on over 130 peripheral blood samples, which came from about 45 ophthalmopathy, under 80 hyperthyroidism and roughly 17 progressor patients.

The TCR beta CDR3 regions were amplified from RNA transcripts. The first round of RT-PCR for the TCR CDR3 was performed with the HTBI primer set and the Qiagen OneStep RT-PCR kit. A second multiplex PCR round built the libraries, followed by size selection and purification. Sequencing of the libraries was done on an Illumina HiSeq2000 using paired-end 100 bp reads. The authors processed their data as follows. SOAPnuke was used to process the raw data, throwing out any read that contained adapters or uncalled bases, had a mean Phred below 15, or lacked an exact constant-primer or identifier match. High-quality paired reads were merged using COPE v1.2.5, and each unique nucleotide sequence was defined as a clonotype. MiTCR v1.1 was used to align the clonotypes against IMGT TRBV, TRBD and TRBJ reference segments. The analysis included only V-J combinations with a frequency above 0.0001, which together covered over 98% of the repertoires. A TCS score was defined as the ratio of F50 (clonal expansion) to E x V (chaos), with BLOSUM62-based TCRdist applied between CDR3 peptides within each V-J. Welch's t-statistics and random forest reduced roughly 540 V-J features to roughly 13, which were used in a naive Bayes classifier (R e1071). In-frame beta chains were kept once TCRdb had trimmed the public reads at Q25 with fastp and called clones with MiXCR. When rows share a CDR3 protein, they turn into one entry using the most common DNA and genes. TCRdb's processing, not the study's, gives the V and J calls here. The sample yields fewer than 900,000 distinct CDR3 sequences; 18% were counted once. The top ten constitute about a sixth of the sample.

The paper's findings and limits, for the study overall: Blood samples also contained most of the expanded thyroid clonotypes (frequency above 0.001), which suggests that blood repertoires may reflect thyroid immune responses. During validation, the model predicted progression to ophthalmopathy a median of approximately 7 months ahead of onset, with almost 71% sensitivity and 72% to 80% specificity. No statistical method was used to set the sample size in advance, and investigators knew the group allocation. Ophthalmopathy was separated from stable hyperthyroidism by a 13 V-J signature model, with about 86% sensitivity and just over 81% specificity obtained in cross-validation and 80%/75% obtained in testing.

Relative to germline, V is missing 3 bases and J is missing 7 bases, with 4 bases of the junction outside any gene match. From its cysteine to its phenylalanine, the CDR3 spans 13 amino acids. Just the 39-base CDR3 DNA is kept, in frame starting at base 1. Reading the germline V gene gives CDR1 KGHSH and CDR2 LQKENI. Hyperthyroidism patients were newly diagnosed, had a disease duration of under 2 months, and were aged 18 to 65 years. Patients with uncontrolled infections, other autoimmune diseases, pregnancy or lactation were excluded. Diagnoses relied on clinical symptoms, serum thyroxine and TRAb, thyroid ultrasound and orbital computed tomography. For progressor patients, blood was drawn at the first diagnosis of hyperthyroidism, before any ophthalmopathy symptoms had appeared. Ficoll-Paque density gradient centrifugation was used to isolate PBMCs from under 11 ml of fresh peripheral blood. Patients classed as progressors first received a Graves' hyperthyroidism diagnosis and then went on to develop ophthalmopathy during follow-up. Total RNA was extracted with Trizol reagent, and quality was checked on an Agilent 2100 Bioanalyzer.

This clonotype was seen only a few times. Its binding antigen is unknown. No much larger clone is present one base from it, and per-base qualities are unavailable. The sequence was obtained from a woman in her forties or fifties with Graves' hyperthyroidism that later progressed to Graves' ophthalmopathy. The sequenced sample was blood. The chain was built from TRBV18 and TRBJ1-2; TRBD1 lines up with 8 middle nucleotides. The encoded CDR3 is CASSPDREIGYTF. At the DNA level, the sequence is TGTGCCAGCTCACCGGACAGGGAGATTGGCTACACCTTC.